These 22 T cell receptor beta chains were sequenced from one sample in a study of PD-1 blockade in classical Hodgkin lymphoma. Time point meaning: cycle 4 day 1 (C4D1), after five to seven weeks of nivolumab. All patients relapsed after autologous stem cell transplantation, and brentuximab vedotin exposure varied. The table came from immunoSEQ multiplex PCR; TCRdb's copy has only in-frame clones and leaves some out. Among about 32,000 clones listed, around 85% were seen once. This specimen was peripheral blood mononuclear cells (PBMCs), taken before the fourth cycle of nivolumab. The receptors were sampled from a human donor with classical Hodgkin lymphoma.

The rearrangement joins TRBV11-2 to TRBJ2-2, with 11 bases aligning to TRBD2. The germline V gene has CDR1 SGHAT and CDR2 FQNNGV. The CDR3 is 15 residues long. J was trimmed by 0 bases and V by 6 bases; bases with no gene match: 0. This CDR3 is CASRTSGANTGELFF. The DNA of the CDR3 is TGTGCCAGCAGGACTAGCGGGGCGAACACCGGGGAGCTGTTTTTT.

This rearrangement joins TRBV19 to TRBJ2-5, with 9 positions matching TRBD1. Trimming took 5 bases from V and 5 from J; bases not matched to a gene: 6. This CDR3 has 14 amino acids. Germline-derived CDR1 and CDR2 are LNHDA and SQIVND (reference sequence). CDR3 sequence: CASSVTGGAETQYF. Written as DNA, the CDR3 is TGTGCCAGTAGTGTCACAGGGGGCGCTGAGACCCAGTACTTC. Filled out from reference TRBV19 and TRBJ2-5, the complete variable domain reads DGGITQSPKYLFRKEGQNVTLSCEQNLNHDAMYWYRQDPGQGLRLIYYSQIVNDFQKGDIAEGYSVSREKKESFPLTVTSAQKNPTAFYLCASSVTGGAETQYFGPGTRLLVL.

In its sample, this clone was seen a few times. The V call is TRBV5-6, the J call TRBJ2-7; 8 bases match TRBD1. This CDR3 spans 14 amino acids. Germline-derived CDR1 and CDR2 are SGHDT and YYEEEE. J gave up 5 bases and V 2 bases, and 6 bases lay outside the gene matches. The CDR3 is CASSFGQGRDEQYF. DNA for the CDR3: TGTGCCAGCAGCTTCGGACAGGGACGCGACGAGCAGTACTTC.

V gene TRBV7-9 combines with J gene TRBJ2-7; TRBD1 might be the D (5 bases). CDR3 size: 13 residues. Trimming left V 2 bases short and J 6 bases short, with 11 bases between. Germline assignment: CDR1 SEHNR and CDR2 FQNEAQ (reference sequence). Here the CDR3 reads CASSLHRSSEQYF. In nucleotides, the CDR3 is TGTGCCAGCAGCTTACACAGGTCGAGCGAGCAGTACTTC.

The chain recombines TRBV4-2 with TRBJ2-1, with 7 bases fitting TRBD2. The CDR3 is made up of 15 amino acids. With 4 bases clipped from V and 7 bases from J, the junction kept 10 bases outside the gene matches. CDR1 is LGHNA and CDR2 is YNFKEQ in the germline V gene. CDR3 DNA sequence: TGTGCCAGCAGCCGTGGACTAGTCACGGGGAATGAGCAGTTCTTC. The encoded protein is CASSRGLVTGNEQFF.

The chain links TRBV5-1 to TRBJ1-5; tentative D call: TRBD1 (6 bases). The CDR3 sequence is 15 residues long. Germline CDR1 and CDR2: SGHRS and YFSETQ. Trimming took 4 bases from V and 4 from J, leaving 15 bases between them. Here the CDR3 DNA reads TGCGCCAGCAGCCCAACAGGGAGTCTTAATCAGCCCCAGCATTTT. Its translation is CASSPTGSLNQPQHF.

This chain's CDR3 is CASSLVSGSLFF. The CDR3 DNA reads TGTGCCAGCAGCTTAGTGAGCGGGAGTCTGTTCTTC. This chain joins TRBV7-8 and TRBJ2-1, with 8 bases identical to TRBD2. V gave up 1 base and J gave up 15 bases; unmatched junction bases: 5. This CDR3 region has 12 residues. Germline CDR1 SGHVS, CDR2 FQNEAQ.

The chain uses TRBV27 and TRBJ2-7; TRBD2 matches 14 bases. The germline V gene encodes CDR1 MNHEY and CDR2 SMNVEV (reference sequence). With 7 bases clipped from V and 4 bases from J, the junction kept 9 bases outside the gene matches. This CDR3 spans 16 amino acids. The CDR3 here is CASTPSGLAGVYEQYF. Here the CDR3 DNA reads TGTGCCAGCACCCCCTCGGGACTAGCGGGAGTATACGAGCAGTACTTC.

V and J are TRBV27 and TRBJ2-2, with D possibly being TRBD1 or TRBD2 (6 bases each). The CDR3 contains 16 residues. Trimming took off 1 base at V and 0 bases at J, with 9 bases between the two ends. Germline values: CDR1 MNHEY, CDR2 SMNVEV (reference sequence). CDR3 sequence reads: CASSLWGAANTGELFF. The CDR3 bases are TGTGCCAGCAGTTTATGGGGGGCTGCGAACACCGGGGAGCTGTTTTTT.

J is TRBJ2-1 and V is TRBV9; D ambiguous. Germline lookup yields CDR1 SGDLS and CDR2 YYNGEE. The V and J ends lost 4 bases and 7 bases respectively, with 12 bases between them. The CDR3 spans 13 residues. CDR3 sequence reads: CASSPSKENEQFF. In nucleotides, the CDR3 is TGTGCCAGCAGCCCCTCCAAGGAGAATGAGCAGTTCTTC.

This sequence joins TRBV5-4 and TRBJ2-7; 8 bases map to TRBD2. V trimming: 0 bases; J trimming: 6 bases; junction bases outside the gene matches: 5. The germline V gene encodes CDR1 SGHNT and CDR2 YYREEE (reference sequence). This CDR3 region has 14 residues. CDR3 region: CASSLGGTRGEQYV. As DNA, the CDR3 is TGTGCCAGCAGCTTGGGGGGGACTAGGGGCGAGCAGTACGTC.

The chain recombines TRBV6-6 with TRBJ1-1; D is ambiguous. The CDR3 consists of 14 residues. Germline CDR1 MNHNY, CDR2 SVGAGI (reference sequence). The germline V and J ends were trimmed by 7 bases and 1 base, with 13 bases remaining between them. Written as DNA, the CDR3 is TGTGCCAGCACCGAACGGGCGGCGAACACTGAAGCTTTCTTT. Protein sequence: CASTERAANTEAFF.

This CDR3 is CASSQVKGEAFF. CDR3 nucleotides: TGCGCCAGCAGCCAGGTTAAAGGAGAAGCTTTCTTT. The chain uses TRBV4-3 and TRBJ1-1; D is unclear. The CDR3 sequence is 12 residues long. The V end was cut by 3 bases, the J end by 8 bases, with 10 bases between. Germline V CDR1 and CDR2: LGHNA, YSLEER.

The CDR3 sequence: CSASQNTEAFF. The CDR3 DNA reads TGCAGTGCTAGTCAGAACACTGAAGCTTTCTTT. V usage is TRBV20-1 and J usage is TRBJ1-1, with D hard to call. V lost 3 bases and J lost 1, with 3 bases in between. This CDR3 contains 11 residues. CDR1 and CDR2 (germline): DFQATT, SNEGSKA (reference sequence).

The V call is TRBV7-2, the J call TRBJ1-1; TRBD1 aligns across 8 bases. The CDR3 is 13 amino acids. V lost 5 bases and J lost 4; bases outside the gene matches: 3. The germline gives CDR1 SGHTA, CDR2 FQGNSA. The DNA of the CDR3 is TGTGCCAGCAGCCTCACAGGGGGCACTGAAGCTTTCTTT. Amino acid sequence: CASSLTGGTEAFF.

The chain uses TRBV9 and TRBJ1-2; 8 bases fit TRBD1. This CDR3 is built from 15 residues. V was clipped by 4 bases and J by 8 bases; unmatched bases: 13. CDR1 and CDR2 from the germline V gene are SGDLS and YYNGEE. The CDR3 here is CASSRIDRGSEGYTF. The DNA of the CDR3 is TGTGCCAGCAGCCGTATCGACAGGGGATCGGAAGGCTACACCTTC.

This chain links TRBV2 with TRBJ1-1; D gene ambiguous. There are 12 residues in the CDR3. The V end lost 8 bases, the J end lost 2 bases, and 9 bases lay between the germline ends. The V gene's germline CDR1 is SNHLY and CDR2 FYNNEI. CDR3 sequence (DNA): TGTGCCAGCGGTAAGGGAAACACTGAAGCTTTCTTT. Its translation is CASGKGNTEAFF.

The V gene is TRBV7-8, the J gene TRBJ2-3, with D perhaps given as TRBD1 or TRBD2 (5 bases each). The CDR3 contains 13 residues. Germline CDR1 and CDR2: SGHVS and FQNEAQ. Trimming left V 6 bases short and J 4 bases short, with 11 bases between. The CDR3 here is CASSWGSPDTQYF. CDR3 nucleotides: TGTGCCAGCAGTTGGGGGAGCCCAGATACGCAGTATTTT.

The CDR3 sequence: CASSRGMNTEAFF. The CDR3 DNA reads as TGTGCCAGCAGTCGAGGGATGAACACTGAAGCTTTCTTT. This rearrangement joins TRBV28 to TRBJ1-1, with unresolved D. V lost 5 bases to trimming and J lost 0 bases, with 7 bases between them. Germline values: CDR1 MDHEN, CDR2 SYDVKM. This CDR3 contains 13 residues.

This chain uses TRBV10-2 with TRBJ1-1; 8 bases agree with TRBD1. The CDR3 is made up of 13 amino acids. With V trimmed by 6 bases and J by 6 bases, 6 bases remained unmatched. Germline V CDR1 and CDR2: WSHSY, SAAADI. CDR3 sequence reads: CASRRQGTPEAFF. The CDR3 DNA reads TGCGCCAGCAGACGACAGGGGACGCCTGAAGCTTTCTTT.

The chain couples TRBV7-9 to TRBJ2-5; TRBD1 is a possible D gene (6 bases). The germline gives CDR1 SEHNR, CDR2 FQNEAQ (reference sequence). The CDR3 runs to 15 residues. Trimming took off 4 bases at V and 4 bases at J, with 16 bases between the two ends. The CDR3 is CASSSYRVPLETQYF. The CDR3 nucleotides are TGTGCCAGCAGCTCCTACAGGGTTCCCCTAGAGACCCAGTACTTC.

The chain carries TRBV2 and TRBJ2-3; D is uncertain. This CDR3 is 15 amino acids long. Germline CDR1 is SNHLY and CDR2 is FYNNEI. Trimming shortened V by 7 bases and J by 0 bases, and 14 bases separated the two germline ends. The chain's CDR3 is CASTPSSVSTDTQYF. The CDR3 DNA follows: TGTGCCAGCACCCCGAGCAGTGTGAGCACAGATACGCAGTATTTT.